This T cell receptor beta chain originates from a study of identical twins. TCRdb independently ran MiXCR on the 5' RACE reads; one entry per CDR3 protein. The sample holds 420,000 or so distinct CDR3 sequences; about a fifth are singletons and the top ten take approximately 12%. About this clonotype itself: Its antigen is unknown.

Study-wide points: Out-of-frame beta chain sequences displayed weaker excess sharing between twins.

This CDR3 has 13 amino acids. The germline V gene encodes CDR1 DFQATT and CDR2 SNEGSKA (reference sequence). The germline V and J ends were trimmed by 3 bases and 5 bases, with 13 bases remaining between them. V gene TRBV20-1 combines with J gene TRBJ2-5; possibly TRBD2 for D (5 bases). Sequenced sample: naive T cells sorted from blood. The TCR originated in a man between 50 and 59 years old in good health. The CDR3 DNA reads TGCAGTGCTAGCAAGGGAGACGCGGAGACCCAGTACTTC. This encodes CSASKGDAETQYF.